A single sample is the source of the 8 T cell receptor beta chains below, sequenced in a study of tumor and adjacent non-tumor tissue in lung cancer (dated by TCRdb to between 2018 and 2020). Libraries were built with multiplex PCR. This sample was sequenced with an Illumina HiSeq 2500. TCRbeta libraries were constructed through three rounds of nested PCR with primers (Table S4) according to protocols modified from ARM-PCR. TCRdb itself trimmed the public reads at Q25 with fastp, ran MiXCR and retained productive beta chains. Under each unique CDR3 protein, matching rows form one entry showing the most common genes and DNA. This sample lists fewer than 85,000 distinct CDR3 sequences; about three quarters were detected once. Approximately 28% of the sample goes to the ten largest clones. RNA was isolated from bulk unsorted tissue, and RNA quality was assessed with a NanoDrop ND-1000 and an Agilent 2100.

Sequenced: lung tumor tissue. All receptors derive from a man aged 55 to 70 with non-small cell lung cancer.

Of note for this clonotype: An end of the junction differs from the germline gene, which may be a read error. The J gene is TRBJ1-3, the V gene TRBV20-1, with 7 bases that match TRBD1. This CDR3 has 17 residues. Germline V lookup: CDR1 DFQATT, CDR2 SNEGSKA (reference sequence). This CDR3 reads CSARGWGQKTSGNTIFF. CDR3 DNA: TGCAGTGCTAGAGGTTGGGGACAGAAGACCTCTGGAAACACCATATTTTTT.

This clonotype was picked up many times. J is TRBJ2-7 and V is TRBV6-5, with D hard to call. CDR3 length: 14 amino acids. Per germline, CDR1 MNHEY and CDR2 SVGAGI. V was pared by 5 bases and J by 0 bases, with 11 bases between. CDR3 loop: CASSRTRSSYEQYF. The CDR3, as DNA: TGTGCCAGCAGTCGCACCCGGTCCTCCTACGAGCAGTACTTC.

To note about this clonotype: An end of the junction does not agree with germline; a read error may underlie this. The J gene is TRBJ1-4, the V gene TRBV20-1, with D maybe TRBD1 (6 bases). The CDR3 totals 13 residues. CDR1 is DFQATT, CDR2 SNEGSKA, per germline (reference sequence). CDR3 residues: CSVGVRGGEKLFF. In DNA form, the CDR3 reads TGCAGTGTTGGAGTCAGGGGAGGTGAAAAGCTGTTTTTT.

This clonotype was seen only a few times. The chain uses TRBV7-9 and TRBJ1-6; 8 bases match TRBD1. This CDR3 is built from 15 residues. J was trimmed by 11 bases and V by 6 bases; bases with no gene match: 12. Germline CDR1 and CDR2: SEHNR and FQNEAQ (reference sequence). The CDR3 sequence is CASSPMQGAQTPLHF. The CDR3 DNA reads TGTGCCAGCAGTCCGATGCAGGGGGCGCAGACACCCCTCCACTTT.

This clonotype was counted once. The chain has TRBV20-1 and TRBJ2-1; D gene ambiguous. The CDR3 is 13 residues long. Germline CDR1 reads DFQATT; CDR2 reads SNEGSKA (reference sequence). The V gene lost 6 bases and the J gene lost 4 bases, with 13 bases spanning the gap. The CDR3 DNA sequence: TGCAGTGCGTTCCCGGGTAAGTACAATGAGCAGTTCTTC. Amino acids: CSAFPGKYNEQFF.

Comments on this clonotype: The junction departs from the called germline gene at one end, perhaps through a read error. J is TRBJ2-1 and V is TRBV6-5, with 9 bases aligning to TRBD2. From germline, CDR1 is MNHEY and CDR2 SVGAGI. This CDR3 has 15 amino acids. CDR3 sequence: CTSSYSRREGNEQFF. CDR3 in DNA: TGTACCAGCAGTTACTCGAGGCGGGAGGGGAATGAGCAGTTCTTC.

About this clonotype: No conserved phenylalanine or tryptophan is present at the end of the CDR3, so a read error is the likely explanation. This chain connects TRBV7-8 to TRBJ2-5; D not resolved. Between the trimmed V and J ends, which lost 7 bases and 4 bases, there was a span of 19 bases. CDR1 is SGHVS and CDR2 is FQNEAQ in the germline V gene. There are 15 residues in the CDR3. Written as DNA, the CDR3 is TGTGCCAGCAACCTTAGAGATTCCCGTCGAGAGACCCAGTACCTC. Protein: CASNLRDSRRETQYL.

Details on this clonotype: One end of the junction fails to match germline, which may point to a read error. The chain couples TRBV6-5 to TRBJ2-7; TRBD2 matches at 7 bases. CDR1 is MNHEY, CDR2 SVGAGI, per germline. The CDR3 totals 15 residues. The CDR3 here is CTTSHSRRETAEQCF. The DNA for the CDR3 is TGTACCACCAGTCACTCGAGGCGGGAGACGGCCGAGCAGTGCTTC.